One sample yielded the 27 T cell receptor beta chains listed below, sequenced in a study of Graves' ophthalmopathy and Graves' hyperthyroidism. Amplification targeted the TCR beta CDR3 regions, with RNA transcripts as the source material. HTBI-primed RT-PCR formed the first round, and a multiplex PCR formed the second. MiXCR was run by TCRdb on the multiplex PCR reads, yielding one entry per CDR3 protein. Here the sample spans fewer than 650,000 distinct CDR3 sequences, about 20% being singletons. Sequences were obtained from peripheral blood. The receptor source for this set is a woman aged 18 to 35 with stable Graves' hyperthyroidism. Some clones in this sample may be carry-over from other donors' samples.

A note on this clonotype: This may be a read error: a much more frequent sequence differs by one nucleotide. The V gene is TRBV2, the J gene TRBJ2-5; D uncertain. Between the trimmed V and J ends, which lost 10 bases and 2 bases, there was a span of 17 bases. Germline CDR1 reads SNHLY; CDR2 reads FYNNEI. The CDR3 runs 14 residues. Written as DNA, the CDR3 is TGTGCCATCAGCGTTCGAACGACACAAGAGACCCAGTACTTC. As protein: CAISVRTTQETQYF.

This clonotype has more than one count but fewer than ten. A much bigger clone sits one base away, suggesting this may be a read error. In nucleotides, the CDR3 is TGTGCCAGCAGCTTAGGGCTAGCGGGAGACGGGGAGCTGTGTTTT. The encoded protein is CASSLGLAGDGELCF. The chain recombines TRBV7-2 with TRBJ2-2; 10 positions match TRBD2. Germline lookup yields CDR1 SGHTA and CDR2 FQGNSA. CDR3 length: 15 residues.

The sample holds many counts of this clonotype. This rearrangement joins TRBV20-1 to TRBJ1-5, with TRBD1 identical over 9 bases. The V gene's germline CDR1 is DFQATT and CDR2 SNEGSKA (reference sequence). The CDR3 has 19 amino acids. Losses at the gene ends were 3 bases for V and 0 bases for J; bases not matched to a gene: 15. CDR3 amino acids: CSASSYGTGTPFSNQPQHF. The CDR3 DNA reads TGCAGTGCTAGCTCCTACGGGACAGGGACTCCCTTTAGCAATCAGCCCCAGCATTTT.

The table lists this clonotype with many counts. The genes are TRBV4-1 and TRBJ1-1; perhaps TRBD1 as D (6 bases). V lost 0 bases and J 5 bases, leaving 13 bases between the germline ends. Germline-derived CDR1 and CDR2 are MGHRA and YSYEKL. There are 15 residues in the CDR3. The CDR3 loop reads CASSQDGGLGTEAFF. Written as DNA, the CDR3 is TGCGCCAGCAGCCAAGATGGGGGCCTTGGGACTGAAGCTTTCTTT.

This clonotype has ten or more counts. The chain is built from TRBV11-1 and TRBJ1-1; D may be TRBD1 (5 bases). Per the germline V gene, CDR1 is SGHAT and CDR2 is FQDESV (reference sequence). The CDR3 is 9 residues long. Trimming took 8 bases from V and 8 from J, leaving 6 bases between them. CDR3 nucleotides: TGTGCCAGCGGGACCGAAGCTTTCTTT. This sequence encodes CASGTEAFF. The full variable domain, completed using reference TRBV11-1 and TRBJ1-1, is EAEVAQSPRYKITEKSQAVAFWCDPISGHATLYWYRQILGQGPELLVQFQDESVVDDSQLPKDRFSAERLKGVDSTLKIQPAELGDSAMYLCASGTEAFFGQGTRLTVV.

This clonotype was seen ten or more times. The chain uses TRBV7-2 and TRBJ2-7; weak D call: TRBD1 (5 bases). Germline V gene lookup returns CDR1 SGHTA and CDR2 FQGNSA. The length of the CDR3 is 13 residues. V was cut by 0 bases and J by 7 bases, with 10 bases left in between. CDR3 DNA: TGTGCCAGCAGCTTAGCTTGGACAACTGAGCAGTACTTC. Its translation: CASSLAWTTEQYF.

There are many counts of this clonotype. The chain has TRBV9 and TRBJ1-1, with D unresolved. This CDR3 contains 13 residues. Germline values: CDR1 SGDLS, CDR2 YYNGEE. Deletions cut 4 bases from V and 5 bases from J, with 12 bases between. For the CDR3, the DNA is TGTGCCAGCAGCTGGGGAGAGAGGACTGAAGCTTTCTTT. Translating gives CASSWGERTEAFF.

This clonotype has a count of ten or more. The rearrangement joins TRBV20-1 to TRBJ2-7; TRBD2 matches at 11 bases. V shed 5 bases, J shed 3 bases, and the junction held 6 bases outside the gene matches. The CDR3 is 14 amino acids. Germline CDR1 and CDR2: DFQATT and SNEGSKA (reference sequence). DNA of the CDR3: TGCAGTGCTTATAGCGGGAGGGAGGGCTACGAGCAGTACTTC. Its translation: CSAYSGREGYEQYF.

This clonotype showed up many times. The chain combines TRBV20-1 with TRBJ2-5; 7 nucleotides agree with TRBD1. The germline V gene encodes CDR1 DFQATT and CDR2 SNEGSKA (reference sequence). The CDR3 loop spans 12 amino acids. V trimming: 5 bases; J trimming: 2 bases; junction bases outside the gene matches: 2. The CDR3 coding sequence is TGCAGTGCTGGGGGACAGCAAGAGACCCAGTACTTC. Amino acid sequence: CSAGGQQETQYF.

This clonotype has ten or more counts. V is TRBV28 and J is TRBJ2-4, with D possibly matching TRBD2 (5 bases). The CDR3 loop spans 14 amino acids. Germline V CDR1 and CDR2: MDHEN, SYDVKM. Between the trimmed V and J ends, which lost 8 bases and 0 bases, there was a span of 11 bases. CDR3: CASRRQLAKNIQYF. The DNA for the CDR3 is TGTGCCAGCCGGAGGCAGTTAGCCAAAAACATTCAGTACTTC.

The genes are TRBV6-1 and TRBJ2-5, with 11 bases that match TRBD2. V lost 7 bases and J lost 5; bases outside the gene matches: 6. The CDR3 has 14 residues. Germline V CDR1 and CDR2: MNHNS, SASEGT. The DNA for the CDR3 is TGTGCCAGCACAACTAGCGGGAGTAGGGAGACCCAGTACTTC. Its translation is CASTTSGSRETQYF.

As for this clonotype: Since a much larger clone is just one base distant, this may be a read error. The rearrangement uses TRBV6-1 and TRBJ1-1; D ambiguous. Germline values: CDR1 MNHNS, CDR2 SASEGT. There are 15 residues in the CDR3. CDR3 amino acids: CASSRAICDNTESFF. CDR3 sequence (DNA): TGTGCCAGCAGTCGGGCAATATGCGATAACACTGAATCTTTCTTT.

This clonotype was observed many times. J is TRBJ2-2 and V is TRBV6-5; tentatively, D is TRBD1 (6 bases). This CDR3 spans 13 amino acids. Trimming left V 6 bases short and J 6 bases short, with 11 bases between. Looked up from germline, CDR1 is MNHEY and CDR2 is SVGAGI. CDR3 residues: CASSYTGPGELFF. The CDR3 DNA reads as TGTGCCAGCAGCTATACAGGGCCCGGGGAGCTGTTTTTT.

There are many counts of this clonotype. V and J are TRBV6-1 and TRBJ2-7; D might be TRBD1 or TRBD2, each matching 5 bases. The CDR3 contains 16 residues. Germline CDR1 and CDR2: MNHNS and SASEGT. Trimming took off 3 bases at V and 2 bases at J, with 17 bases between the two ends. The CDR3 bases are TGTGCCAGCAGTGAGGGTCTAGCAGGGTTCCCCTACGAGCAGTACTTC. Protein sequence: CASSEGLAGFPYEQYF.

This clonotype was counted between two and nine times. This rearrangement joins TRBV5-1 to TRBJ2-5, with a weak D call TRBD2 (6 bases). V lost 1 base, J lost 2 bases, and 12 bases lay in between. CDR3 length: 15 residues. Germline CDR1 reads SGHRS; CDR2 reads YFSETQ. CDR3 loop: CASSLLGTPQETQYF. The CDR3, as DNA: TGCGCCAGCAGCTTGTTGGGGACTCCACAAGAGACCCAGTACTTC.

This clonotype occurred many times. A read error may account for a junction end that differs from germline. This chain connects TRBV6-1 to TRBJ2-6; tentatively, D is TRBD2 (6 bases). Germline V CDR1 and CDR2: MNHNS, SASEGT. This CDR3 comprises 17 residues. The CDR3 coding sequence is TGTGCCAGTAGTGAATATCGGGGGAGCTCTGGGGCCAACGTCCTGACTTTC. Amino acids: CASSEYRGSSGANVLTF.

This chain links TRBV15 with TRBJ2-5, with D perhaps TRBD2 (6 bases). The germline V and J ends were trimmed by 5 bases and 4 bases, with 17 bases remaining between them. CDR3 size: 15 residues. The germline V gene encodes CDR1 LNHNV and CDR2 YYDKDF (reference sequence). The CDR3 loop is CATSRLGGTGETQYF. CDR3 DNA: TGTGCCACCAGCCGCCTGGGGGGAACTGGAGAGACCCAGTACTTC. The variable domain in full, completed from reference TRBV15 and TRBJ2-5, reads DAMVIQNPRYQVTQFGKPVTLSCSQTLNHNVMYWYQQKSSQAPKLLFHYYDKDFNNEADTPDNFQSRRPNTSFCFLDIRSPGLGDTAMYLCATSRLGGTGETQYFGPGTRLLVL.

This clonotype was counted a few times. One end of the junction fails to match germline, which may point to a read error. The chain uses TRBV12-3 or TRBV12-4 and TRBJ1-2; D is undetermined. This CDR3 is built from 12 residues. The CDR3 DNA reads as TGTGCCAGCAGGCCCGCTTACTATAGCTACACCTTC. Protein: CASRPAYYSYTF.

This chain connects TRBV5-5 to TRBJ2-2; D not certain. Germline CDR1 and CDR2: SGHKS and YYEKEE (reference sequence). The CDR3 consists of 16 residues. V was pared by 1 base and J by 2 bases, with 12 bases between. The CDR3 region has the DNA TGTGCCAGCAGCTTGTACCCCGACGGTAACACCGGGGAGCTGTTTTTT. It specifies CASSLYPDGNTGELFF. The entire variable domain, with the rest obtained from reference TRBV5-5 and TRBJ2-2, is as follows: DAGVTQSPTHLIKTRGQQVTLRCSPISGHKSVSWYQQVLGQGPQFIFQYYEKEERGRGNFPDRFSARQFPNYSSELNVNALLLGDSALYLCASSLYPDGNTGELFFGEGSRLTVL.

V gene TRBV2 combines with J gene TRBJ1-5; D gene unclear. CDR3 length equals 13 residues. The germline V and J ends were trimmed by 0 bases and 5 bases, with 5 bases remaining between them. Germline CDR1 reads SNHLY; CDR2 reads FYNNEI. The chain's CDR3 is CASSEAQHQPQHF. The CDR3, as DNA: TGTGCCAGCAGTGAAGCACAGCATCAGCCCCAGCATTTT.

In DNA form, the CDR3 reads TGTGCCAGCAGTGCGGACAGGCGAAACATTCAGTACTTC. Translated, it gives CASSADRRNIQYF. J is TRBJ2-4 and V is TRBV12-3 or TRBV12-4; TRBD1 matches at 7 bases. This CDR3 spans 13 amino acids. Trimming removed 5 bases from V and 6 bases from J; junction bases left unmatched: 4.

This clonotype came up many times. CDR3 sequence (DNA): TGTGCCAGCAGTCCCGGGACATCAATCTACGAGCAGTACTTC. This gives the protein CASSPGTSIYEQYF. The J gene is TRBJ2-7, the V gene TRBV27, with D perhaps matching TRBD1 (6 bases). The CDR3 spans 14 residues. V lost 5 bases and J 3 bases, leaving 14 bases between the germline ends. The V gene's germline CDR1 is MNHEY and CDR2 SMNVEV (reference sequence).

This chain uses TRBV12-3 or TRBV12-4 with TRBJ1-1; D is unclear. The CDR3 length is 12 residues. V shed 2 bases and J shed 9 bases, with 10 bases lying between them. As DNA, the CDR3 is TGTGCCAGCAGTTTACAGGCTGCCCAAGCTTTCTTT. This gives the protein CASSLQAAQAFF.

The CDR3 loop is CASMIGVNYEQYF. In nucleotides, the CDR3 is TGTGCCAGCATGATAGGAGTAAACTACGAGCAGTACTTC. The chain has TRBV6-2 or TRBV6-3 and TRBJ2-7; no firm D call. Germline CDR1 is MNHEY and CDR2 is SVGEGT. The CDR3 is made up of 13 amino acids. The ends were cut back, 7 bases at V and 3 bases at J, with 13 bases in the middle.

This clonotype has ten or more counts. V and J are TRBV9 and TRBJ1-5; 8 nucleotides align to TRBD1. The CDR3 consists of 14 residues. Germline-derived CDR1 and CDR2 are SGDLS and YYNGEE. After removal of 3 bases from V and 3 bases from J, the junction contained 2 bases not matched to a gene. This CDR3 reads CASSAGQVNQPQHF. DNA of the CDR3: TGTGCCAGCAGCGCGGGACAGGTCAATCAGCCCCAGCATTTT.

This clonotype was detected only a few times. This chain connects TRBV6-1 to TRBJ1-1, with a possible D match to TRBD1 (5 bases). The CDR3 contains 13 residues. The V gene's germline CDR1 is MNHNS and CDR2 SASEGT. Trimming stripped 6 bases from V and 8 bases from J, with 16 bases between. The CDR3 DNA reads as TGTGCCAGCAGAGCCGGGACCCCGGCCGAAGCTTTCTTT. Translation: CASRAGTPAEAFF.

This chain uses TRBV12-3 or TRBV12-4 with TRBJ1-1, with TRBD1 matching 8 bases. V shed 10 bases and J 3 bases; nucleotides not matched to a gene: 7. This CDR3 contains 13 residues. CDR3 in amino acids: CATSDRADTEAFF. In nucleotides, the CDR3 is TGTGCCACTTCGGACAGGGCCGACACTGAAGCTTTCTTT.